A single sample is the source of the 18 T cell receptor beta chains below, sequenced in a study of T cell repertoires in cytomegalovirus infection. TCRdb passed the reads through MiXCR, listing each CDR3 protein once. The table has about 47,000 distinct CDR3 sequences, around 19% seen once. No antigen is known for these receptors. The material sequenced was CD8+ T cells from cultured PBMCs, taken from culture after CMV antigen stimulation. These receptors were obtained from a human donor in good health (CMV status not recorded). Some clones in this sample may be carry-over from other donors' samples.

V usage is TRBV7-2 and J usage is TRBJ2-3; 7 bases fit TRBD2. The germline gives CDR1 SGHTA, CDR2 FQGNSA. V trimming: 5 bases; J trimming: 2 bases; junction bases outside the gene matches: 7. The CDR3 spans 15 residues. CDR3: CASSPAGITTDTQYF. The CDR3 nucleotides are TGTGCCAGCAGCCCAGCGGGGATAACCACAGATACGCAGTATTTT.

This clonotype was observed a few times. The chain employs TRBV27 and TRBJ2-3, with D possibly being TRBD1 (7 bases). V lost 5 bases and J 0 bases, leaving 12 bases between the germline ends. Germline values: CDR1 MNHEY, CDR2 SMNVEV (reference sequence). This CDR3 region has 15 residues. The CDR3 sequence is CASSRQGGSTDTQYF. CDR3 in DNA: TGTGCCAGCAGTCGACAGGGAGGAAGCACAGATACGCAGTATTTT.

The chain links TRBV7-2 to TRBJ2-2; D remains unclear. The CDR3 loop spans 13 amino acids. Germline V gene sequence: CDR1 SGHTA, CDR2 FQGNSA. The V end was cut by 5 bases, the J end by 7 bases, with 11 bases between. CDR3 residues: CASSPGLRGELFF. The CDR3 bases are TGTGCCAGCAGCCCGGGTCTCCGCGGGGAGCTGTTTTTT.

The CDR3 nucleotides read TGTGCCAGCAGTCCCCTTCGGGGCCGTAGCTACTACGAGCAGTACTTC. Protein product: CASSPLRGRSYYEQYF. This chain connects TRBV7-2 to TRBJ2-7, with D perhaps TRBD1 or TRBD2 (5 bases each). The CDR3 contains 16 residues. Germline loops: CDR1 SGHTA, CDR2 FQGNSA. V gave up 6 bases and J gave up 3 bases, with 21 bases separating them.

The gene calls are TRBV7-4 and TRBJ1-2; TRBD1 matches at 8 bases. Germline assignment: CDR1 SGHVT and CDR2 SQSDAQ. The CDR3 contains 16 residues. J gave up 6 bases and V 4 bases, and 13 bases lay outside the gene matches. CDR3 nucleotide sequence: TGTGCCAGCAGCTCCGCGTATAGGGACAGGACAGATGGCTACACCTTC. Protein product: CASSSAYRDRTDGYTF.

This clonotype has only a few counts. This chain links TRBV12-3 or TRBV12-4 with TRBJ2-4; D unresolved. Trimming pared 3 bases from V and 0 bases from J, leaving 6 bases between. The length of the CDR3 is 14 residues. The CDR3 sequence: CASSFGVAKNIQYF. The DNA for the CDR3 is TGTGCCAGCAGTTTTGGCGTAGCCAAAAACATTCAGTACTTC.

For the CDR3, the DNA is TGTGCCAGCAGTCAACAGGAGGCCTTATGGCAGCCCCAGCATTTT. Its translation is CASSQQEALWQPQHF. The chain employs TRBV12-3 or TRBV12-4 and TRBJ1-5; D is possibly TRBD1 (5 bases). Trimming took 5 bases from V and 7 from J, leaving 18 bases between them. This CDR3 spans 15 amino acids.

This clonotype was observed a few times. The rearrangement uses TRBV19 and TRBJ2-7; possible D gene TRBD2, 6 bases. V was trimmed by 3 bases and J by 0 bases, leaving 9 bases between them. The CDR3 sequence is 14 residues long. Per the germline V gene, CDR1 is LNHDA and CDR2 is SQIVND (reference sequence). CDR3 residues: CASSMSGSSYEQYF. In DNA, the CDR3 is TGTGCCAGTAGTATGAGCGGGTCCTCCTACGAGCAGTACTTC.

The chain's CDR3 is CASSPAPLAEAFF. CDR3 DNA sequence: TGTGCCAGCAGTCCCGCGCCATTAGCTGAAGCTTTCTTT. The chain combines TRBV27 with TRBJ1-1; D not resolved. V was cut by 5 bases and J by 6 bases, with 13 bases left in between. This CDR3 comprises 13 residues. The germline V gene encodes CDR1 MNHEY and CDR2 SMNVEV (reference sequence).

The rearrangement links TRBV7-2 to TRBJ2-7, with D possibly being TRBD1 (6 bases). Deletions cut 5 bases from V and 1 base from J, with 18 bases between. This CDR3 is built from 16 residues. Germline values: CDR1 SGHTA, CDR2 FQGNSA. The CDR3 protein is CASSATGYSWSYEQYF. CDR3 DNA sequence: TGTGCCAGCAGCGCAACAGGGTACAGCTGGTCCTACGAGCAGTACTTC.

V and J are TRBV20-1 and TRBJ1-2; D is perhaps TRBD1 (6 bases). Per the germline V gene, CDR1 is DFQATT and CDR2 is SNEGSKA (reference sequence). There are 13 residues in the CDR3. The CDR3 DNA sequence: TGCATCCCTCGGACAGCCCTAAACTATGGCTACACCTTC. Its protein product is CIPRTALNYGYTF.

This clonotype was counted only a few times. This chain joins TRBV7-2 and TRBJ1-4; 11 nucleotides align to TRBD1. Per germline, CDR1 SGHTA and CDR2 FQGNSA. Trimming at V came to 5 bases and at J to 8 bases, leaving 13 bases not matched to a gene. This CDR3 is built from 17 residues. The CDR3 spells CASSHPSDRGLQEKLFF. The CDR3 DNA reads TGTGCCAGCAGCCATCCCTCGGACAGGGGGCTTCAGGAAAAACTGTTTTTT.

The J gene is TRBJ1-1, the V gene TRBV5-1; the D is unclear. This CDR3 spans 11 amino acids. Trimming stripped 7 bases from V and 4 bases from J, with 8 bases between. Germline-derived CDR1 and CDR2 are SGHRS and YFSETQ. The CDR3 nucleotides are TGCGCCAGCCGCACGCGCACTGAAGCTTTCTTT. Its translation is CASRTRTEAFF.

The CDR3 sequence is CASTGTGGDEQFF. CDR3 nucleotide sequence: TGTGCCAGCACCGGGACAGGGGGCGATGAGCAGTTCTTC. The genes are TRBV6-1 and TRBJ2-1, with 12 bases identical to TRBD1. Looked up from germline, CDR1 is MNHNS and CDR2 is SASEGT. This CDR3 region has 13 residues. V dropped 7 bases and J dropped 8; count of bases not matched to a gene: 3.

The gene calls are TRBV13 and TRBJ2-1; TRBD2 aligns across 8 bases. The CDR3 extends over 15 amino acids. Losses at the gene ends were 5 bases for V and 5 bases for J; bases not matched to a gene: 8. Germline CDR1 reads PRHDT; CDR2 reads FYEKMQ (reference sequence). CDR3 in amino acids: CASSLGLAGDNEQFF. CDR3 DNA: TGTGCCAGCAGCCTCGGACTAGCCGGAGACAATGAGCAGTTCTTC.

The chain uses TRBV4-1 and TRBJ1-2; TRBD1 might be the D (6 bases). This CDR3 has 14 residues. The germline V gene encodes CDR1 MGHRA and CDR2 YSYEKL. V was cut by 4 bases and J by 0 bases, with 9 bases left in between. CDR3 residues: CASSPGQTNYGYTF. The CDR3, as DNA: TGCGCCAGCAGCCCCGGACAGACTAACTATGGCTACACCTTC.

This chain links TRBV19 with TRBJ2-7, with D possibly TRBD2 on 5 matching bases. V shed 4 bases and J shed 4 bases, with 17 bases lying between them. Germline lookup yields CDR1 LNHDA and CDR2 SQIVND (reference sequence). There are 15 residues in the CDR3. CDR3 sequence (DNA): TGTGCCAGTAGTAGCGGGCGAAGAACCAATTACGAGCAGTACTTC. Residues: CASSSGRRTNYEQYF.

The V call is TRBV5-6, the J call TRBJ2-2, with a weak D call TRBD2 (5 bases). Trimming pared 3 bases from V and 3 bases from J, leaving 18 bases between. Germline-derived CDR1 and CDR2 are SGHDT and YYEEEE. This CDR3 is built from 17 residues. The CDR3 here is CASSSLTWRSDTGELFF. The DNA of the CDR3 is TGTGCCAGCAGCTCTCTTACTTGGAGGTCGGACACCGGGGAGCTGTTTTTT.